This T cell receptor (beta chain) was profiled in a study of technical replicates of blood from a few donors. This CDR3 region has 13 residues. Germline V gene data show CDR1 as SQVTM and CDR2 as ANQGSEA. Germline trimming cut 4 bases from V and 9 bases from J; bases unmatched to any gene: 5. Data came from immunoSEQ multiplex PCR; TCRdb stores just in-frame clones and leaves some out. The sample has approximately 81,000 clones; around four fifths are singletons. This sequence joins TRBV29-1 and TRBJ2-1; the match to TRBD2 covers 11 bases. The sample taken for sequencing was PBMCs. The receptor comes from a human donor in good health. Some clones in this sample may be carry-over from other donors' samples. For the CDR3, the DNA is TGCAGCGTTGTCCTTAGCGGGAGGGGTGAGCAGTTCTTC. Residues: CSVVLSGRGEQFF.